A selection of T cell receptor beta chains follows, all from one sample in a study of blood T cell repertoires in COVID-19. Using immunoSEQ multiplex PCR, the repertoire was profiled, and TCRdb retains in-frame clones only, with some absent. In the table there are some 270,000 clones, about 83% of which are singletons. The material sequenced was peripheral blood. The receptor source for this set is a woman in her thirties or forties who had recovered from COVID-19. Each CDR3 is given with its conserved first and last residue. The D gene is left open where the match is weak. Clone sizes are given selectively: once, few, many, or a class where the clone is expanded.

D gene,J gene,clone size,V gene,CDR3 protein,CDR3 DNA
.,TRBJ1-1,once,TRBV7-9,CASNRVTGLNTEAFF,TGTGCCAGCAACCGGGTAACAGGGCTGAACACTGAAGCTTTCTTT
.,TRBJ2-7,.,TRBV30,CAWSAGVSYEQYF,TGTGCCTGGAGTGCGGGAGTTTCCTACGAGCAGTACTTC
.,TRBJ1-1,.,TRBV25-1,CASSAGTTNTEAFF,TGTGCCAGCAGTGCCGGGACAACGAACACTGAAGCTTTCTTT
.,TRBJ2-5,.,TRBV7-9,CASSLLTVLQETQYF,TGTGCCAGCAGCTTGCTTACGGTACTTCAAGAGACCCAGTACTTC
TRBD2,TRBJ2-2,.,TRBV20-1,CSASTSGGSLGTGELFF,TGCAGTGCTAGTACTAGCGGGGGTTCATTGGGCACCGGGGAGCTGTTTTTT
.,TRBJ1-2,.,TRBV6-5,CASSPGHEYGYTF,TGTGCCAGCAGTCCGGGACACGAGTATGGCTACACCTTC
TRBD1,TRBJ2-1,.,TRBV19,CASSHRQGANEQFF,TGTGCCAGTAGTCACCGACAGGGAGCCAATGAGCAGTTCTTC
.,TRBJ1-1,.,TRBV6-5,CASSPGGAMTFF,TGTGCCAGCAGTCCGGGGGGGGCGATGACTTTCTTT
TRBD2,TRBJ2-7,.,TRBV5-4,CASSSGTSGGASYEQYF,TGTGCCAGCAGCTCCGGGACTAGCGGGGGGGCCAGCTACGAGCAGTACTTC
TRBD1,TRBJ1-1,.,TRBV7-2,CASSPRQGFGTEAFF,TGTGCCAGCAGCCCGAGACAGGGATTCGGCACTGAAGCTTTCTTT
.,TRBJ1-1,.,TRBV29-1,CSASTGIKTEAFF,TGCAGCGCATCGACGGGGATAAAAACTGAAGCTTTCTTT
.,TRBJ2-3,.,TRBV5-6,CASSPQGTDTQYF,TGTGCCAGCAGCCCACAGGGCACAGATACGCAGTATTTT
.,TRBJ1-6,.,TRBV9,CAGGVNPNPLHF,TGTGCAGGGGGGGTCAATCCTAACCCCCTCCACTTT
.,TRBJ1-2,.,TRBV28,CASSTPISYGYTF,TGTGCCAGCAGCACCCCGATCAGCTATGGCTACACCTTC
.,TRBJ1-5,.,TRBV10-3,CASSREYSNQPQHF,TGTGCCAGCAGCCGGGAATATAGCAATCAGCCCCAGCATTTT
TRBD2,TRBJ2-5,.,TRBV9,CASSPRTSGGQETQYF,TGTGCCAGCAGCCCCAGGACTAGCGGGGGACAAGAGACCCAGTACTTC
TRBD1,TRBJ2-5,once,TRBV5-1,CASSLASGTGWGETQYF,TGCGCCAGCAGCTTGGCCTCTGGGACAGGATGGGGAGAGACCCAGTACTTC
TRBD1,TRBJ2-2,.,TRBV5-6,CASSKGTGNTGELFF,TGTGCCAGCAGCAAGGGGACAGGGAACACCGGGGAGCTGTTTTTT
.,TRBJ2-1,few,TRBV5-1,CASSLTTGYNEQFF,TGCGCCAGCAGCTTAACGACAGGATACAATGAGCAGTTCTTC
.,TRBJ2-1,.,TRBV6-6,CASSWGGQAYNEQFF,TGTGCCAGCAGTTGGGGGGGACAGGCCTACAATGAGCAGTTCTTC
TRBD1,TRBJ1-1,.,TRBV7-9,CASSFTRRPTGEKNTEAFF,TGTGCCAGCAGCTTTACTAGGCGTCCGACAGGGGAGAAGAACACTGAAGCTTTCTTT
.,TRBJ1-1,few,TRBV2,CASQTTGTEAFF,TGTGCCAGCCAAACGACGGGTACTGAAGCTTTCTTT
.,TRBJ1-3,.,TRBV6-5,CASRQGSTIGNTIYF,TGTGCCAGCAGACAGGGTTCGACTATTGGAAACACCATATATTTT
TRBD1,TRBJ2-5,.,TRBV5-1,CASSWTGGEETQYF,TGCGCCAGCAGCTGGACAGGGGGCGAAGAGACCCAGTACTTC
.,TRBJ1-3,.,TRBV21-1,CASIVITGQGDTIYF,TGTGCCAGCATCGTCATTACAGGACAGGGAGACACCATATATTTT
TRBD1,TRBJ2-3,.,TRBV19,CASNLGTGPTDTQYF,TGTGCCAGTAATCTCGGGACAGGGCCCACAGATACGCAGTATTTT
TRBD1,TRBJ1-1,.,TRBV6-5,CATHTGVLGEAFF,TGTGCCACCCACACAGGGGTATTGGGTGAAGCTTTCTTT
.,TRBJ1-1,.,TRBV5-6,CASSRRDSPFF,TGTGCCAGCAGCCGTCGGGACTCACCTTTCTTT
TRBD1,TRBJ2-7,.,TRBV3-1/TRBV3-2,CASSPRAGGHSYEQYF,TGTGCCAGCAGCCCACGAGCAGGGGGCCATTCCTACGAGCAGTACTTC
TRBD1,TRBJ1-1,.,TRBV29-1,CSVESGQGAAFF,TGCAGCGTTGAATCCGGACAGGGGGCGGCTTTCTTT
.,TRBJ2-3,.,TRBV11-2,CASSFLAGASTDTQYF,TGTGCCAGCAGCTTTCTCGCGGGGGCTAGCACAGATACGCAGTATTTT
.,TRBJ2-6,.,TRBV5-4,CASSLDLSGANVLTF,TGTGCCAGCAGCTTGGATCTCTCTGGGGCCAACGTCCTGACTTTC
.,TRBJ1-1,.,TRBV5-5,CASSLEPTNTEAFF,TGTGCCAGCAGCTTGGAACCGACTAACACTGAAGCTTTCTTT
.,TRBJ1-1,.,TRBV6-1,CASSEWEGDTEAFF,TGTGCCAGCAGTGAATGGGAGGGCGACACTGAAGCTTTCTTT
.,TRBJ1-2,.,TRBV29-1,CSVGIQTGPRGYTF,TGCAGCGTTGGCATCCAGACAGGACCAAGGGGCTACACCTTC
.,TRBJ1-5,.,TRBV4-2,CASSQDNDQPQHF,TGTGCCAGCAGCCAAGACAATGATCAGCCCCAGCATTTT
TRBD1,TRBJ2-4,.,TRBV5-4,CASSRQGAKNIQYF,TGTGCCAGCAGCAGACAGGGGGCCAAAAACATTCAGTACTTC
TRBD2,TRBJ2-5,.,TRBV7-9,CASSSSATSGGPYQETQYF,TGTGCCAGCAGCAGCAGCGCGACTAGCGGGGGGCCTTACCAAGAGACCCAGTACTTC
TRBD1,TRBJ1-1,.,TRBV28,CASNDIGQGAWTEAFF,TGTGCCAGCAACGATATAGGACAGGGGGCGTGGACTGAAGCTTTCTTT
TRBD1,TRBJ1-4,.,TRBV27,CASSPRQGPSTNEKLFF,TGTGCCAGCAGTCCCAGACAGGGTCCCTCAACTAATGAAAAACTGTTTTTT